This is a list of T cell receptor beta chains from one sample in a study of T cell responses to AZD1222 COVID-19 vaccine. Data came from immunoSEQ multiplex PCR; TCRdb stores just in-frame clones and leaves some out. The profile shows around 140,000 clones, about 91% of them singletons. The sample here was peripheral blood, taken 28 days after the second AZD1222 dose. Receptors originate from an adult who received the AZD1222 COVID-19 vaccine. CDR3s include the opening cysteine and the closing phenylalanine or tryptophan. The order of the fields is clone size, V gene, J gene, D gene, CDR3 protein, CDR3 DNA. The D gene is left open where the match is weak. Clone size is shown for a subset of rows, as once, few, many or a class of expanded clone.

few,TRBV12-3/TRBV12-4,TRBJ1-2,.,CASSPPGLYGYTF,TGTGCCAGCAGTCCGCCGGGGCTCTATGGCTACACCTTC
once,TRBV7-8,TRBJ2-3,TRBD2,CASSLGGRGTDTQYF,TGTGCCAGCAGCTTAGGGGGGAGGGGCACAGATACGCAGTATTTT
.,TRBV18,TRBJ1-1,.,CASSPRLGQGNTEAFF,TGTGCCAGCTCACCACGCCTTGGACAAGGGAACACTGAAGCTTTCTTT
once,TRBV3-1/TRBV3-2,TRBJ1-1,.,CASSQNGQTPEAFF,TGTGCCAGCAGCCAAAATGGTCAAACACCTGAAGCTTTCTTT
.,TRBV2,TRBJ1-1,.,CASTTSPRTAFF,TGTGCCAGCACCACATCACCCAGGACAGCTTTCTTT
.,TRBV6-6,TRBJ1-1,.,CASSPRAVNTEAFF,TGTGCCAGCAGCCCCCGGGCCGTGAACACTGAAGCTTTCTTT
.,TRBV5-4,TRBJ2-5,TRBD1,CASSQTRGQETQYF,TGTGCCAGCAGCCAGACCAGGGGGCAAGAGACCCAGTACTTC
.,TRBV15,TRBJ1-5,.,CATSREQGLHQPQHF,TGTGCCACCAGCAGAGAGCAGGGCCTTCATCAGCCCCAGCATTTT
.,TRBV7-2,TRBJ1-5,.,CASSLEVNQPQHF,TGTGCCAGCAGCTTAGAGGTAAATCAGCCCCAGCATTTT
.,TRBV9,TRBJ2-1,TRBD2,CASSPRVGGGAEGILEQFF,TGTGCCAGCAGCCCGAGGGTTGGCGGGGGAGCCGAGGGTATTCTTGAGCAGTTCTTC
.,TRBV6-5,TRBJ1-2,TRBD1,CASSYGDRGRPVTF,TGTGCCAGCAGTTACGGGGACAGGGGCCGTCCAGTGACCTTC
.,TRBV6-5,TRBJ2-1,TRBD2,CASSLSGIRYNEQFF,TGTGCCAGCAGCCTTAGCGGGATAAGGTACAATGAGCAGTTCTTC
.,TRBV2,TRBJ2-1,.,CASSLSLGRGSYNEQFF,TGTGCCAGCAGTTTATCCCTCGGACGAGGCTCCTACAATGAGCAGTTCTTC
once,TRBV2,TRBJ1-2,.,CASTRVERGSDGYTF,TGTGCCAGCACTCGGGTGGAGCGGGGGAGCGATGGCTACACCTTC
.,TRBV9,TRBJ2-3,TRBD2,CASSVEPSGGVSDTQYF,TGTGCCAGCAGCGTAGAGCCTAGCGGGGGGGTGTCAGATACGCAGTATTTT
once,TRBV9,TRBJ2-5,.,CASSPRMAGSQETQYF,TGTGCCAGCAGCCCTCGTATGGCGGGCTCCCAAGAGACCCAGTACTTC
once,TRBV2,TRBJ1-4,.,CASRRTVTNEKLFF,TGTGCCAGCAGGCGGACAGTGACTAATGAAAAACTGTTTTTT
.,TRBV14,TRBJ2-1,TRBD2,CASSPPPGLAGEHEQFF,TGTGCCAGCAGCCCTCCACCGGGACTAGCGGGAGAACATGAGCAGTTCTTC
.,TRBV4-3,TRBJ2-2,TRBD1,CASSQDRQGLDTGELFF,TGCGCCAGCAGCCAGGATCGACAGGGTCTAGACACCGGGGAGCTGTTTTTT
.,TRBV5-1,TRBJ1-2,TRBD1,CASRAGRDRAYGYTF,TGCGCCAGCAGGGCCGGAAGGGACAGGGCCTATGGCTACACCTTC
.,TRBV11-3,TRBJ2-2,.,CASSPYQGTGELFF,TGTGCCAGCAGCCCGTATCAGGGCACCGGGGAGCTGTTTTTT
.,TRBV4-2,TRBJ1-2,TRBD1,CASSQSGQGAYGYTF,TGTGCCAGCAGCCAATCGGGACAGGGAGCCTATGGCTACACCTTC
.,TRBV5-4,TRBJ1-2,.,CASSGLGPAGYTF,TGTGCCAGCAGCGGCCTGGGACCCGCAGGCTACACCTTC
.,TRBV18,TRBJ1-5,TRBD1,CASSPPGQGNQPQHF,TGTGCCAGCTCACCGCCCGGACAGGGCAATCAGCCCCAGCATTTT
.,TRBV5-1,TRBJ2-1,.,CASRKRGANNEQFF,TGCGCCAGCAGGAAACGGGGGGCCAACAATGAGCAGTTCTTC
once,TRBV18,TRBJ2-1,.,CASSPPAGLRDNEQFF,TGTGCCAGCTCACCACCAGCCGGGCTTCGGGACAATGAGCAGTTCTTC
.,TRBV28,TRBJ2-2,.,CASSSLLTGNTGELFF,TGTGCCAGCAGTTCACTTCTTACAGGGAACACCGGGGAGCTGTTTTTT
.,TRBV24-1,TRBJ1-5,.,CATSGGYSNQPQHF,TGTGCCACCAGTGGGGGTTATAGCAATCAGCCCCAGCATTTT
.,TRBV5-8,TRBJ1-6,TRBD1,CASSLGQGGPPLHF,TGTGCCAGCAGCTTGGGACAGGGTGGTCCACCCCTCCACTTT
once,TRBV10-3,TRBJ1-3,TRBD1,CAISGTGGAGNTIYF,TGTGCCATCAGCGGAACAGGGGGGGCTGGAAACACCATATATTTT
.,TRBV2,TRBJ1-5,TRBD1,CASSLNRGIGGHLVNQPQHF,TGTGCCAGCAGTCTTAACAGGGGAATCGGTGGGCACTTGGTGAATCAGCCCCAGCATTTT
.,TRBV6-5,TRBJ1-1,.,CASSIGRDTEAFF,TGTGCCAGCAGTATCGGCAGGGACACTGAAGCTTTCTTT
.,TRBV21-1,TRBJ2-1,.,CASSKKPHWIEREGHNEQFF,TGTGCCAGCAGCAAAAAACCGCACTGGATTGAGCGGGAGGGGCACAATGAGCAGTTCTTC
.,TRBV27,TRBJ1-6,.,CASSLGSGAVLNSPLHF,TGTGCCAGCAGCCTGGGGTCAGGAGCAGTACTGAATTCACCCCTCCACTTT
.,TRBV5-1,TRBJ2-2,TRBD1,CASSLGGSGELFF,TGCGCCAGCAGCTTAGGGGGCTCCGGGGAGCTGTTTTTT
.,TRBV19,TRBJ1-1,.,CASSIRLTEGAFF,TGTGCCAGTAGTATTAGACTCACGGAGGGAGCTTTCTTT
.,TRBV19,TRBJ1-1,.,CASSPGVWNTEAFF,TGTGCCAGTAGTCCCGGGGTTTGGAACACTGAAGCTTTCTTT
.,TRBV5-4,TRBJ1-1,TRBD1,CASSLTGQGDLYTEAFF,TGTGCCAGCAGCTTGACTGGACAGGGGGATTTGTACACTGAAGCTTTCTTT
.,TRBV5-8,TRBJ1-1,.,CASSLYRGGPNTEAFF,TGTGCCAGCAGCTTGTATCGTGGGGGCCCGAACACTGAAGCTTTCTTT
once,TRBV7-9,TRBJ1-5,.,CASSRGGNQPQHF,TGTGCCAGCAGCCGCGGCGGCAATCAGCCCCAGCATTTT
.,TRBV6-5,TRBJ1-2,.,CASRYYRDYGYTF,TGTGCCAGCAGGTATTACAGGGACTATGGCTACACCTTC
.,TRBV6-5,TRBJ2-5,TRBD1,CASRRQGEWETQYF,TGTGCCAGCAGACGACAGGGGGAATGGGAGACCCAGTACTTC
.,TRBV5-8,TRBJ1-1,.,CASSDDGGLNTEAFF,TGTGCCAGCAGCGATGACGGGGGGTTGAACACTGAAGCTTTCTTT
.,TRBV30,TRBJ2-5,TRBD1,CAWSGQGGETQYF,TGTGCCTGGAGTGGACAGGGGGGAGAGACCCAGTACTTC
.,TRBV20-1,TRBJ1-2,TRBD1,CSARTGKGYTF,TGCAGTGCCCGGACAGGGAAAGGCTACACCTTC
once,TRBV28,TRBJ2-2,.,CASNTGELFF,TGTGCCAGCAACACCGGGGAGCTGTTTTTT
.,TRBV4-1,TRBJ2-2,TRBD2,CASSQEGLAFAGELFF,TGCGCCAGCAGCCAAGAAGGACTAGCTTTCGCCGGGGAGCTGTTTTTT
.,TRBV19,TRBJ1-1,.,CASPDGTEAFF,TGTGCCAGCCCCGACGGCACTGAAGCTTTCTTT
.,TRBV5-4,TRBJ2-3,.,CASSLGTSTDTQYF,TGTGCCAGCAGCTTAGGGACTAGCACAGATACGCAGTATTTT
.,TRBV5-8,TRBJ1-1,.,CASSLGPEREKDTEAFF,TGTGCCAGCAGCTTGGGCCCGGAGAGGGAAAAAGACACTGAAGCTTTCTTT
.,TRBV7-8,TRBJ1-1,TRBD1,CASSLNRGTEAFF,TGTGCCAGCAGCTTAAACAGGGGTACTGAAGCTTTCTTT
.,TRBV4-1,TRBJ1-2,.,CASSPLVLNYGYTF,TGCGCCAGCAGCCCCCTGGTATTGAACTATGGCTACACCTTC
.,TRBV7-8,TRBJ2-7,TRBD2,CASSETVGGSSYEQYF,TGTGCCAGCAGCGAGACCGTGGGGGGGAGCTCCTACGAGCAGTACTTC
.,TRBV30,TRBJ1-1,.,CAWLHRNTEAFF,TGTGCCTGGCTACACAGGAACACTGAAGCTTTCTTT
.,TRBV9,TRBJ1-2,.,CASSSRRGTSDGYTF,TGTGCCAGCAGCTCCAGAAGAGGGACTTCTGACGGCTACACCTTC
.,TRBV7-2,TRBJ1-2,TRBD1,CASSLRGGQGDYGYTF,TGTGCCAGCAGCCTGAGGGGGGGACAGGGGGACTATGGCTACACCTTC
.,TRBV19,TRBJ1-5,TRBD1,CASSIPYDRDRNQPQHF,TGTGCCAGTAGTATCCCTTACGATCGGGACAGAAATCAGCCCCAGCATTTT
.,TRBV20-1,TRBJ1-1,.,CSASDGERAFF,TGCAGTGCTTCCGATGGGGAACGGGCTTTCTTT
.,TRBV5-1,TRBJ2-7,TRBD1,CASSLARTGYYEQYF,TGCGCCAGCAGCTTGGCCCGGACAGGTTACTACGAGCAGTACTTC